The present entry profiles one TCR beta chain with its context. These data originate in a study of shared clonotypes between healthy human individuals. Background on the study: Aged 18 to 49, the donors were a couple of women and three men.

The authors split each subset's genomic DNA evenly across several immunoSEQ plates. TCRdb keeps only in-frame clones here, not all; method: immunoSEQ multiplex PCR. The sample lists fewer than 850,000 clones, about two thirds occurring once. Negatively enriched CD4+ T cells were divided by CD45RA into naive and memory. Trimming shortened V by 6 bases and J by 3 bases, and 8 bases separated the two germline ends. This CDR3 spans 12 amino acids. Per germline, CDR1 MNHNS and CDR2 SASEGT. This clonotype originated in a woman aged 25 to 39 in good health. The chain combines TRBV6-1 with TRBJ1-1; no definite D call. Sequencing was done on a sample of memory CD4+ T cells sorted from blood. The subset here: CD45RA-negative fraction. CDR3 DNA: TGTGCCAGCAGAGGAGAGGACACTGAAGCTTTCTTT. This gives the protein CASRGEDTEAFF.